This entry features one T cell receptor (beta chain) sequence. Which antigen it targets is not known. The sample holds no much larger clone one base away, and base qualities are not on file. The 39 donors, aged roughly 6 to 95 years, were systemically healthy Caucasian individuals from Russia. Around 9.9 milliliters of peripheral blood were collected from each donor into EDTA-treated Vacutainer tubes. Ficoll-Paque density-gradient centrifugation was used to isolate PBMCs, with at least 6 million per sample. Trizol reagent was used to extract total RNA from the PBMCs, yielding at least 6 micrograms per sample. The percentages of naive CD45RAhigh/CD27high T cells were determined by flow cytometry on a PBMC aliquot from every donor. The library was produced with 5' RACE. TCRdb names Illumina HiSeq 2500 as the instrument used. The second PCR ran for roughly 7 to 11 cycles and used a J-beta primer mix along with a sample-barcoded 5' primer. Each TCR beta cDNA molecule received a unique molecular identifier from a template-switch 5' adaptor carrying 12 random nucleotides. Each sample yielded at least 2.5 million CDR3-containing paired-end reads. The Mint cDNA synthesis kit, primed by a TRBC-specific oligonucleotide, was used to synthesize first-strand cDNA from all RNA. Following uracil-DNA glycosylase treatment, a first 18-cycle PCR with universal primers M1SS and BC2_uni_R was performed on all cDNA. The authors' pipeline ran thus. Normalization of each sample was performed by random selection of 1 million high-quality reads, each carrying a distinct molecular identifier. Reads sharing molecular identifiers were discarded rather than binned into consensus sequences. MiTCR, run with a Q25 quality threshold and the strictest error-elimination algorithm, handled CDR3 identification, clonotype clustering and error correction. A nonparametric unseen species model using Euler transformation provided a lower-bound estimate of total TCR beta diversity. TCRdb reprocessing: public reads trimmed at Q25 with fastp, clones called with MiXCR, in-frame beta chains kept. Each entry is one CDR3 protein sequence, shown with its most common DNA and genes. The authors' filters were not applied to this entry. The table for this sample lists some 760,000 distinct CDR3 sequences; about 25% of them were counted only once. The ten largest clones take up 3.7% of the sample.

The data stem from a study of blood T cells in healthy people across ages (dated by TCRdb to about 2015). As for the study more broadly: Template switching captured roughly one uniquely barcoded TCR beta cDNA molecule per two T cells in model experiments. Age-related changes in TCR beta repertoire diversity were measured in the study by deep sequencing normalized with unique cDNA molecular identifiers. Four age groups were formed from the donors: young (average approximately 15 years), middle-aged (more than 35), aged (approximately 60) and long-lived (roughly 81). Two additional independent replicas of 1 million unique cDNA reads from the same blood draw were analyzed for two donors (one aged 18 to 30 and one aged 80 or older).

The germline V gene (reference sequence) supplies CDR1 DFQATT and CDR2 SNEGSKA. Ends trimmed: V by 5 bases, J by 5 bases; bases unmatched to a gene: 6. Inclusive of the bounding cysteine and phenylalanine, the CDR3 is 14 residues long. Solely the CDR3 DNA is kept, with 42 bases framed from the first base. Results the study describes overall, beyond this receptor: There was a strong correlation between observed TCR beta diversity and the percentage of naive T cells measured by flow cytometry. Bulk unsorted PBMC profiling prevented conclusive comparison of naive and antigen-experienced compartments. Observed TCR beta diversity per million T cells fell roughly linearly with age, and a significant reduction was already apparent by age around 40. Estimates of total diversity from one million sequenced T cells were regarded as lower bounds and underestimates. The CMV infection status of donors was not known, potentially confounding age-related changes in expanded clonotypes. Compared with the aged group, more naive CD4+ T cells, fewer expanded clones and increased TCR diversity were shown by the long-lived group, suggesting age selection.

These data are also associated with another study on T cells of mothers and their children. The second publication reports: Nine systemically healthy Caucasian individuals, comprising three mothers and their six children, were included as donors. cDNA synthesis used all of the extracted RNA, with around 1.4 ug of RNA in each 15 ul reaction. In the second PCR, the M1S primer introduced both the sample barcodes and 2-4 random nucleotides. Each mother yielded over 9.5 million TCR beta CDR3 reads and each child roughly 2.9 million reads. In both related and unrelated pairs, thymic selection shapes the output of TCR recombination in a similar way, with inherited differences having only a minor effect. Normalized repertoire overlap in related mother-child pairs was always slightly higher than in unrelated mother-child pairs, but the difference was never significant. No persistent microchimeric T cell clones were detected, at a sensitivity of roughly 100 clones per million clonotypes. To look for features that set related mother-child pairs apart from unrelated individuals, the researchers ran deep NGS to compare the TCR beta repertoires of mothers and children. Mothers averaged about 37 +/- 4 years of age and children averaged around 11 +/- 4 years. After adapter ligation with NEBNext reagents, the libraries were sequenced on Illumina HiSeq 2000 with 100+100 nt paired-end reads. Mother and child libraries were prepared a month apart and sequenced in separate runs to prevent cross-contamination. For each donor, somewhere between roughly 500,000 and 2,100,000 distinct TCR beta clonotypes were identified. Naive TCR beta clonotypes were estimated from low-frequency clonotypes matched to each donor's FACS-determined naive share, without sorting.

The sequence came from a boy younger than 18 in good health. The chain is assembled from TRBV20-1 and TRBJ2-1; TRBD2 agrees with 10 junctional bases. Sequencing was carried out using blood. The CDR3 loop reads CSAHTTSGHNEQFF. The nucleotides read TGCAGTGCTCACACGACTAGCGGGCACAATGAGCAGTTCTTC.